Listed below are T cell receptor beta chains from one sample, sequenced in a study of cytomegalovirus exposure and HLA in healthy donors. Clones were sequenced by immunoSEQ multiplex PCR, and TCRdb holds only the in-frame ones, with some missing. The data contain 47,000 or so clones, roughly 92% of them singletons. Sequencing was done on a sample of PBMCs. The receptor source for this set is a man aged 18 to 29 in good health and CMV-seronegative. The CDR3 runs from the conserved cysteine through the conserved F or W. Fields, in order: J gene, V gene, CDR3 protein.

J gene: TRBJ1-1
V gene: TRBV6-5
CDR3 protein: CASSYGGANTEAFF

J gene: TRBJ2-1
V gene: TRBV28
CDR3 protein: CASSLVIGTSGRVRAYNEQFF

J gene: TRBJ2-5
V gene: TRBV28
CDR3 protein: CASSLPPLRLADGETQYF

J gene: TRBJ1-2
V gene: TRBV2
CDR3 protein: CASRGDRVNGYTF

J gene: TRBJ2-3
V gene: TRBV28
CDR3 protein: CASSLAGDASTDTQYF

J gene: TRBJ2-1
V gene: TRBV7-6
CDR3 protein: CASSLPTTGAGGNEQFF

J gene: TRBJ2-7
V gene: TRBV6-1
CDR3 protein: CASSPGQGMPYEQYF

J gene: TRBJ2-3
V gene: TRBV9
CDR3 protein: CASSAWGLSTDTQYF

J gene: TRBJ2-7
V gene: TRBV6-9
CDR3 protein: CASSAKRGQTTYEQYF

J gene: TRBJ2-5
V gene: TRBV4-1
CDR3 protein: CASSQDLPGLAGETQYF

J gene: TRBJ1-2
V gene: TRBV11-2
CDR3 protein: CASSTERGPYGYTF

J gene: TRBJ2-1
V gene: TRBV15
CDR3 protein: CATSRERSGANEQFF

J gene: TRBJ2-1
V gene: TRBV5-1
CDR3 protein: CASRPTTGGNEQFF

J gene: TRBJ2-1
V gene: TRBV19
CDR3 protein: CASSIIGSGRFSYNEQFF

J gene: TRBJ2-1
V gene: TRBV7-9
CDR3 protein: CASSRFPGQGAYNEQFF

J gene: TRBJ2-2
V gene: TRBV14
CDR3 protein: CASSPGRLAGVITGELFF

J gene: TRBJ2-7
V gene: TRBV6-5
CDR3 protein: CASSKGLAASYEQYF

J gene: TRBJ2-3
V gene: TRBV5-6
CDR3 protein: CASSLVDTGSTDTQYF

J gene: TRBJ2-7
V gene: TRBV9
CDR3 protein: CASSPGGYNYEQYF

J gene: TRBJ2-2
V gene: TRBV6-1
CDR3 protein: CASGRGNAGELFF

J gene: TRBJ2-7
V gene: TRBV7-2
CDR3 protein: CASSSVGAGGGEQYF

J gene: TRBJ1-2
V gene: TRBV4-1
CDR3 protein: CASSLGSPSGYTF